The source of this TCR beta chain is a study of cytomegalovirus exposure and HLA in healthy donors. The overall study: About 180 million T cells yielded 100 million to 130 million unique TCR beta sequences, as an earlier analysis found. The study, taken as a whole, reports: Evidence from a later analysis indicated that most CMV-associated TCR beta chains looked HLA-restricted. An analysis done earlier found most TCR beta V segments productive about 87% or about 30% of the time.

A multiplex PCR was run with 60 Vbeta primers and 13 Jbeta primers. Repertoires were generated with immunoSEQ multiplex PCR, while TCRdb's copy carries only in-frame clones and drops some. The profile shows 160,000 or so clones, approximately 78% of them singletons. V shed 7 bases and J 7 bases; nucleotides not matched to a gene: 9. The CDR3 sequence is 15 residues long. Germline V CDR1 and CDR2: SNHLY, FYNNEI. This clone was counted a few times. What it binds is unknown. The chain carries TRBV2 and TRBJ2-1; 11 bases match TRBD2. The clonotype comes from a male donor in good health and CMV-seronegative. Sequencing was carried out using PBMCs. The CDR3 reads CASMDLAGGMNEQFF. Written as DNA, the CDR3 is TGTGCCAGCATGGACCTAGCGGGAGGCATGAATGAGCAGTTCTTC.